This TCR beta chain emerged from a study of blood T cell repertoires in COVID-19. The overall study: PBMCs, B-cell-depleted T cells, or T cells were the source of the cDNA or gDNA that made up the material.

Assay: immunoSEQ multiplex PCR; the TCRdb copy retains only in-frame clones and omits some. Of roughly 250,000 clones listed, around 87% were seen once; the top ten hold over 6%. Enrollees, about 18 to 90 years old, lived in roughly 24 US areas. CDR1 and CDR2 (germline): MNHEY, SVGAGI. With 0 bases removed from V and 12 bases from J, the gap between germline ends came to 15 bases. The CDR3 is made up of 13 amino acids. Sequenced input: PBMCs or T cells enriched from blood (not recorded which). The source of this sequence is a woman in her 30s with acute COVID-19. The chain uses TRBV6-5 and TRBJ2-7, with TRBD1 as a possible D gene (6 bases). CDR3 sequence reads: CASSYSERTDLYF. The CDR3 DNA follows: TGTGCCAGCAGTTACTCGGAACGGACAGATTTGTACTTC.